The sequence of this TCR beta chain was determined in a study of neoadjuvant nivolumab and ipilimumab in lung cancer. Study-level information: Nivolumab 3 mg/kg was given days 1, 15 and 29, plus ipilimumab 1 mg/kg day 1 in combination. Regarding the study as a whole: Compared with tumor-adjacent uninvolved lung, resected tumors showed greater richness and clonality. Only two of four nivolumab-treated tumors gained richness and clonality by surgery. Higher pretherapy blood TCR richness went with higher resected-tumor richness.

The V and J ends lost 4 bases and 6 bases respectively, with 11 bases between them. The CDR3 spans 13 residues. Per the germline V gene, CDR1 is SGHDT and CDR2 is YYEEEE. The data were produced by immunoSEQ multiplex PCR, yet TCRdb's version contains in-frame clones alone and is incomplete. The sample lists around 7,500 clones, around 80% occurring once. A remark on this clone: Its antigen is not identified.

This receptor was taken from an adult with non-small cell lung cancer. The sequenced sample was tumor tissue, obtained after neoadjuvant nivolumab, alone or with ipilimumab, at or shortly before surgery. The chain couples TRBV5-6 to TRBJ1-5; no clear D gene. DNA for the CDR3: TGTGCCAGCAGCCGGTCGGGGTCTCAGCCCCAGCATTTT. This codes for CASSRSGSQPQHF.